The rows below give T cell receptor beta chains drawn from one sample of a study of CD8+ T cells in alopecia areata. Some clones are missing from TCRdb's copy, which holds only in-frame ones; the method was immunoSEQ multiplex PCR. The table has hundreds of thousands of clones, under 80% seen once; the top ten hold approximately 1.2%. The sequencing used CD4+ T cells sorted from blood, collected at week 0. These receptors were collected from a human donor with alopecia areata. The CDR3 runs from the conserved cysteine through the conserved F or W. Fields, in order: clone size, V gene, D gene, J gene, CDR3 DNA, CDR3 protein. The D gene is left open where the match is weak. The size of a clone is reported for some rows only, either as once, few or many, or as a class for expanded clones.

once	TRBV2	-	TRBJ2-2	TGTGCCAGCAGTCTTCCGGGTTCAAAAGGCACCGGGGAGCTGTTTTTT	CASSLPGSKGTGELFF
-	TRBV29-1	-	TRBJ2-5	TGCAGCCTCCGATGGGCCCCGGGGGAGACCCAGTACTTC	CSLRWAPGETQYF
-	TRBV5-4	TRBD1	TRBJ1-1	TGTGCCAGCACCTCAGGGGGCGCTCGGCTGAACACTGAAGCTTTCTTT	CASTSGGARLNTEAFF
-	TRBV7-9	-	TRBJ1-2	TGTGCCAGCAGCTCCTCGGCCGGGCGCAAGGGAGGCTACACCTTC	CASSSSAGRKGGYTF
-	TRBV19	TRBD2	TRBJ2-1	TGTGCCAGTGGGACTAGCGGGGGCCACAATGAGCAGTTCTTC	CASGTSGGHNEQFF
-	TRBV18	-	TRBJ2-7	TGTGCCAGCTCACCGGGGATTGCCGAGCAGTACTTC	CASSPGIAEQYF
-	TRBV30	-	TRBJ1-6	TGTGCCTGGTCTCCCGGACAAGGAAATTCACCCCTCCACTTT	CAWSPGQGNSPLHF
-	TRBV7-2	TRBD1	TRBJ2-7	TGTGCCAGCAGCCCCCGACAGGGCGGCGAGCAGTACTTC	CASSPRQGGEQYF
-	TRBV9	-	TRBJ1-1	TGTGCCAGCAGCGCCGATGGGACATACACTGAAGCTTTCTTT	CASSADGTYTEAFF
-	TRBV30	TRBD1	TRBJ1-5	TGTGCCTGGAGTGCTCCAGGGGGCGGACAGCCCCAGCATTTT	CAWSAPGGGQPQHF
-	TRBV23-1	-	TRBJ2-5	TGCGCCAGCAGTCGGGACCAGTACTTC	CASSRDQYF
once	TRBV2	-	TRBJ2-2	TGTGCCAGCATTCCCTTTCTCACCGGGGAGCTGTTTTTT	CASIPFLTGELFF
-	TRBV7-3	-	TRBJ2-6	TGTGCCAGCAGCTTTCCATTTGGATCTGGGGCCAACGTCCTGACTTTC	CASSFPFGSGANVLTF
-	TRBV30	-	TRBJ2-3	TGTGCCTGGAGTGCCCGGAGCACAGATACGCAGTATTTT	CAWSARSTDTQYF
-	TRBV9	-	TRBJ2-5	TGTGCCAGCAGCCCGGGGGCGCGGGAGACCCAGTACTTC	CASSPGARETQYF
-	TRBV18	TRBD2	TRBJ2-7	TGTGCCAGCTCACGCGGGGGGTCATACGAGCAGTACTTC	CASSRGGSYEQYF
-	TRBV25-1	-	TRBJ1-1	TGTGCCAGCAGTGAATGGGGAGGGAGAGCTGAAGCTTTCTTT	CASSEWGGRAEAFF
-	TRBV5-1	TRBD1	TRBJ2-7	TGCGCCAGCAGCTTCAGGGGGCAGGACGAGCAGTACTTC	CASSFRGQDEQYF
-	TRBV6-5	-	TRBJ2-1	TGTGCCAGCGGCCGAGGGGGGCGGGACAATGAGCAGTTCTTC	CASGRGGRDNEQFF
-	TRBV10-3	-	TRBJ1-6	TGTGCCAGACAGAATTCACCCCTCCACTTT	CARQNSPLHF
-	TRBV30	-	TRBJ2-5	TGTGCCTGGAGTGTAAGCTCCCGGACGGCCCAGTACTTC	CAWSVSSRTAQYF
-	TRBV18	-	TRBJ1-1	TGTGCCAGCTCACCACGGGGAGAGAACACTGAAGCTTTCTTT	CASSPRGENTEAFF
-	TRBV6-1	-	TRBJ2-7	TGTGCCAGCAGTCGGACGGTCTACGACTACGAGCAGTACTTC	CASSRTVYDYEQYF
once	TRBV20-1	-	TRBJ2-5	TGCAGTGCTAGAGTTCAAGAGACCCAGTACTTC	CSARVQETQYF
few	TRBV7-3	TRBD2	TRBJ2-1	TGTGCCAGCTCGAGACTAGCGGGGGCCGGCTACAATGAGCAGTTCTTC	CASSRLAGAGYNEQFF
once	TRBV29-1	-	TRBJ2-4	TGCAGCGTTGAGTTCGTGGAAAACATTCAGTACTTC	CSVEFVENIQYF
-	TRBV6-6	TRBD1	TRBJ2-7	TGTGCCAGCGGCCGGGACAGGGCCCACGAGCAGTACTTC	CASGRDRAHEQYF
few	TRBV6-5	TRBD1	TRBJ2-5	TGTGCCAGCAGTAACAGGGGGCTGGGGGAGACCCAGTACTTC	CASSNRGLGETQYF
once	TRBV6-6	-	TRBJ2-7	TGTGCCAGCAGCCAAGGGGTCTACGAGCAGTACTTC	CASSQGVYEQYF
few	TRBV2	-	TRBJ2-5	TGTGCCAGCAGCCTCTTGGAGACCCAGTACTTC	CASSLLETQYF
-	TRBV30	-	TRBJ2-7	TGTGCCTGGAGTTCAGGGTCCAGGGAGGACGAGCAGTACTTC	CAWSSGSREDEQYF
-	TRBV7-8	TRBD2	TRBJ2-1	TGTGCCAGCAGCTTATATGTCGGCGGGGGGGAAAGTGAGCAGTTCTTC	CASSLYVGGGESEQFF
-	TRBV27	-	TRBJ1-6	TGTGCCAGCAGTTTGGTCGCTGGGCCCCTCCACTTT	CASSLVAGPLHF
few	TRBV5-1	TRBD2	TRBJ2-3	TGCGCCAGCAGCTTGACAGCGGGGGGCCTTCAAGATACGCAGTATTTT	CASSLTAGGLQDTQYF
-	TRBV7-9	-	TRBJ2-7	TGTGCCAGCAGCCTCGGGACGGGCGTCTACGAGCAGTACTTC	CASSLGTGVYEQYF
-	TRBV25-1	-	TRBJ2-5	TGTGCCAGCAGTGGTTCTGGCCAAGAGACCCAGTACTTC	CASSGSGQETQYF
few	TRBV2	TRBD1	TRBJ2-4	TGTGCCAGCAAGATGGATCCGGGACAGAAAAACATTCAGTACTTC	CASKMDPGQKNIQYF
-	TRBV29-1	-	TRBJ2-5	TGCAGCGTTGAATTCAGGGTCCAAGAGACCCAGTACTTC	CSVEFRVQETQYF
-	TRBV7-2	-	TRBJ2-6	TGTGCCAGCAGCCGACAGAGGGGGTTAGGGGCCAACGTCCTGACTTTC	CASSRQRGLGANVLTF
few	TRBV19	TRBD1	TRBJ1-1	TGTGCCAGTAGGAGAACTCAGGGGGCAGAAGCTTTCTTT	CASRRTQGAEAFF
-	TRBV30	TRBD1	TRBJ2-7	TGTGCCGGGTCGGGACAGGGGGCCTACGAGCAGTACTTC	CAGSGQGAYEQYF
-	TRBV10-3	TRBD1	TRBJ1-5	TGTGCCATCAGTGAGTCCAGGACAGGGGGCGATCAGCCCCAGCATTTT	CAISESRTGGDQPQHF
-	TRBV7-9	-	TRBJ2-3	TGTGCCAGCAGCGCGCCGGGGTGGAATTATAGCACAGATACGCAGTATTTT	CASSAPGWNYSTDTQYF
-	TRBV10-3	-	TRBJ1-2	TGTGCCATCAGTGACCCAGACAGAAAACTAAACTATGGCTACACCTTC	CAISDPDRKLNYGYTF
-	TRBV5-1	TRBD1	TRBJ2-3	TGCGCCAGCAGCCTCGACAGGGTGTATACGCAGTATTTT	CASSLDRVYTQYF
-	TRBV29-1	-	TRBJ2-5	TGCAGCGTTGAAGCGCGGGAGACCCAGTACTTC	CSVEARETQYF
-	TRBV5-1	-	TRBJ1-1	TGCGCCAGCAGCTTGGCCGGTGGGTTAGTCACTGAAGCTTTCTTT	CASSLAGGLVTEAFF
-	TRBV29-1	-	TRBJ2-7	TGCAGCGTTGAAGATCGAGAACAGGAATCCGGAACCTACGAGCAGTACTTC	CSVEDREQESGTYEQYF
-	TRBV7-8	-	TRBJ2-1	TGTGCCAGCAGCCCGGATAGGTGGGGCGATGAGCAGTTCTTC	CASSPDRWGDEQFF
-	TRBV29-1	TRBD1	TRBJ1-3	TGCAGCGTTACCCGGGACAGTGGAAACACCATATATTTT	CSVTRDSGNTIYF
-	TRBV2	TRBD1	TRBJ2-2	TGTGCCAGCAGAAAGACAGGGAACGGGGAGCTGTTTTTT	CASRKTGNGELFF
-	TRBV25-1	TRBD1	TRBJ1-2	TGTGCCAGCAGTGCCTCGACAGGGGGATGGGATAACTATGGCTACACCTTC	CASSASTGGWDNYGYTF